The 24 T cell receptor beta chains reported below all come from one sample, sequenced in a study of blood T cell repertoires in COVID-19. Here immunoSEQ multiplex PCR was the method, and the copy in TCRdb shows in-frame clones only, minus some. There are hundreds of thousands of clones in the sample; around 92% occur only once, and 3% to 4% lies in the top ten. The source material was PBMCs or T cells enriched from blood (not recorded which). These receptors all come from a woman in her thirties with acute COVID-19.

This rearrangement joins TRBV9 to TRBJ1-6; D gene uncertain. V was trimmed by 4 bases and J by 10 bases, leaving 12 bases between them. Germline V gene sequence: CDR1 SGDLS, CDR2 YYNGEE. This CDR3 contains 13 residues. The CDR3: CASSPTGISPLHF. The CDR3, as DNA: TGTGCCAGCAGCCCAACGGGTATATCACCCCTCCACTTT.

The V gene is TRBV5-6, the J gene TRBJ1-2, with D possibly TRBD1 on 5 matching bases. This CDR3 has 14 amino acids. Germline V gene data show CDR1 as SGHDT and CDR2 as YYEEEE. The V and J ends lost 3 bases and 2 bases respectively, with 11 bases between them. CDR3 in DNA: TGTGCCAGCAGCTGGGCGGGACGGAACTATGGCTACACCTTC. Protein sequence: CASSWAGRNYGYTF.

This chain uses TRBV12-5 with TRBJ2-3; TRBD2 matches 7 bases. The germline gives CDR1 LGHNT, CDR2 FRNRAP. V shed 0 bases and J 2 bases; nucleotides not matched to a gene: 8. CDR3 length equals 17 residues. The CDR3 protein is CASGLVIGAGHTDTQYF. The CDR3, as DNA: TGTGCTAGTGGTTTGGTAATCGGAGCGGGGCACACAGATACGCAGTATTTT.

The chain has TRBV3-1 (or the pseudogene TRBV3-2) and TRBJ2-1, with 8 bases that match TRBD2. The length of the CDR3 is 15 residues. V was pared by 1 base and J by 9 bases, with 8 bases of the junction left unmatched. The V gene's germline CDR1 is LGHDT and CDR2 YNNKEL (reference sequence). DNA of the CDR3: TGTGCCAGCAGCCAAGGGGCGGGGGGTATTGGTGAGCAGTTCTTC. Amino acid sequence: CASSQGAGGIGEQFF.

The V and J genes are TRBV6-6 and TRBJ1-5; 7 bases agree with TRBD1. This CDR3 has 15 amino acids. Germline V gene data show CDR1 as MNHNY and CDR2 as SVGAGI (reference sequence). J lost 6 bases, V lost 5 bases, and 10 bases had no gene match. The CDR3 DNA reads as TGTGCCAGCAGTATTCAACAGGGGAGCTCTCAGCCCCAGCATTTT. Its translation: CASSIQQGSSQPQHF.

This chain links TRBV27 with TRBJ2-1; TRBD1 is a possible D gene (6 bases). V was clipped by 5 bases and J by 6 bases, with 11 bases between them. Per the germline V gene, CDR1 is MNHEY and CDR2 is SMNVEV (reference sequence). This CDR3 is built from 13 residues. The chain's CDR3 is CASSIGQSNEQFF. CDR3 bases: TGTGCCAGCAGTATCGGACAGAGCAATGAGCAGTTCTTC.

V gene TRBV6-2 or TRBV6-3 combines with J gene TRBJ1-1; D is unresolved. The V and J ends lost 7 bases and 8 bases respectively, with 14 bases between them. Germline values: CDR1 MNHEY, CDR2 SVGEGT. The CDR3 runs to 12 residues. This CDR3 is CASTPVLVEAFF. In DNA form, the CDR3 reads TGTGCCAGCACCCCAGTACTGGTCGAAGCTTTCTTT.

The CDR3 DNA is TGTGCCACTCGCGGGTTCCGCACAGATACGCAGTATTTT. It codes for CATRGFRTDTQYF. J is TRBJ2-3 and V is TRBV19, with D perhaps TRBD2 (5 bases). The CDR3 consists of 13 residues. Germline V gives CDR1 LNHDA, CDR2 SQIVND (reference sequence). Trimming cost V 10 bases and J 1 base, with 12 bases left between them. The variable domain in full, with the rest retrieved from reference TRBV19 and TRBJ2-3, is DGGITQSPKYLFRKEGQNVTLSCEQNLNHDAMYWYRQDPGQGLRLIYYSQIVNDFQKGDIAEGYSVSREKKESFPLTVTSAQKNPTAFYLCATRGFRTDTQYFGPGTRLTVL.

This clone has more than one count but fewer than ten. The chain couples TRBV4-2 to TRBJ2-1, with TRBD2 matching over 12 bases. This CDR3 comprises 15 residues. The V gene's germline CDR1 is LGHNA and CDR2 YNFKEQ. The V and J ends lost 1 base and 9 bases, in that order; junction bases with no gene match: 4. In DNA, the CDR3 is TGTGCCAGCAGCCAAGTACTAGCGGGGGGAGGTGAGCAGTTCTTC. Protein sequence: CASSQVLAGGGEQFF.

The V gene is TRBV2, the J gene TRBJ1-1; the D is unclear. Trimming removed 5 bases from V and 0 bases from J, with 10 bases in between. This CDR3 region has 14 residues. Germline loops: CDR1 SNHLY, CDR2 FYNNEI. The CDR3 bases are TGTGCCAGCAGTACCGGGAGGGTGAACACTGAAGCTTTCTTT. Its translation: CASSTGRVNTEAFF.

The CDR3 DNA reads as TGTGCCAGCAGCTCCAGGGCTAAGGGAACTGAAGCTTTCTTT. Amino acid sequence: CASSSRAKGTEAFF. The chain joins TRBV5-4 to TRBJ1-1; tentatively, D is TRBD1 (5 bases). CDR1 is SGHNT, CDR2 YYREEE, per germline (reference sequence). This CDR3 has 14 amino acids. V gave up 3 bases and J gave up 5 bases, with 14 bases separating them.

The rearrangement links TRBV9 to TRBJ1-3; possible D gene TRBD1, 5 bases. V shed 0 bases and J shed 5 bases, with 12 bases lying between them. CDR1 and CDR2 (germline): SGDLS, YYNGEE. The CDR3 is 15 amino acids. CDR3 residues: CASSVVVQGRNTIYF. Written as DNA, the CDR3 is TGTGCCAGCAGCGTAGTAGTTCAGGGCAGAAACACCATATATTTT.

This chain joins TRBV7-2 and TRBJ2-5; 7 nucleotides line up with TRBD1. This CDR3 is 17 amino acids long. Germline trimming cut 1 base from V and 1 base from J; bases unmatched to any gene: 9. CDR1 is SGHTA, CDR2 FQGNSA, per germline. Here the CDR3 DNA reads TGTGCCAGCAGCTTAGGTCCGGACAGGTCGCGCCAAGAGACCCAGTACTTC. As protein: CASSLGPDRSRQETQYF.

The chain uses TRBV4-2 and TRBJ2-4, with 7 bases that match TRBD1. The ends lost 0 bases at V and 0 bases at J; junction bases unmatched: 8. Germline V gene lookup returns CDR1 LGHNA and CDR2 YNFKEQ. There are 18 residues in the CDR3. CDR3 sequence reads: CASSQDQQGTLAKNIQYF. The CDR3 DNA is TGTGCCAGCAGCCAAGACCAACAGGGGACACTAGCCAAAAACATTCAGTACTTC.

This chain joins TRBV11-2 and TRBJ1-2; 7 positions agree with TRBD1. Germline trimming cut 5 bases from V and 4 bases from J; bases unmatched to any gene: 10. The CDR3 has 15 amino acids. Germline CDR1 is SGHAT and CDR2 is FQNNGV. This CDR3 reads CASSPIQGQGYGYTF. The CDR3 coding sequence is TGTGCCAGCAGCCCTATACAGGGGCAAGGCTATGGCTACACCTTC.

The chain recombines TRBV9 with TRBJ1-2; tentative D call: TRBD1 (6 bases). In germline, CDR1 is SGDLS, CDR2 YYNGEE. Trimming pared 6 bases from V and 6 bases from J, leaving 18 bases between. The CDR3 loop spans 14 amino acids. CDR3 nucleotides: TGTGCCAGCACCGAGAGTGGGACAACGGATGGCTACACCTTC. Amino acids: CASTESGTTDGYTF.

V is TRBV28 and J is TRBJ1-3; D is possibly TRBD1 (6 bases). The V gene's germline CDR1 is MDHEN and CDR2 SYDVKM. The CDR3 is 17 residues long. Between the trimmed V and J ends, which lost 1 base and 0 bases, there was a span of 13 bases. In DNA, the CDR3 is TGTGCCAGCAGTTTATACGCCAAAGGGGGCTCTGGAAACACCATATATTTT. Translation: CASSLYAKGGSGNTIYF.

The V and J genes are TRBV29-1 and TRBJ2-1, with D tentatively TRBD1 (6 bases). Germline CDR1 reads SQVTM; CDR2 reads ANQGSEA. CDR3 length equals 13 residues. V was cut by 4 bases and J by 10 bases, with 17 bases left in between. CDR3 sequence reads: CSVATDRTVEQFF. CDR3 DNA: TGCAGCGTTGCGACCGATCGGACAGTAGAGCAGTTCTTC.

The genes are TRBV5-4 and TRBJ1-3; D is unclear. Looked up from germline, CDR1 is SGHNT and CDR2 is YYREEE (reference sequence). The CDR3 totals 16 residues. Trimming left V 4 bases short and J 1 base short, with 15 bases between. CDR3 sequence reads: CASSPDNPASGNTIYF. CDR3 nucleotides: TGTGCCAGCAGCCCCGACAATCCCGCGTCTGGAAACACCATATATTTT.

This clone appeared a few times. The V gene is TRBV10-3, the J gene TRBJ1-2; a weak D match, TRBD1 (6 bases). V was pared by 10 bases and J by 7 bases, with 25 bases between. This CDR3 is 15 amino acids long. Germline V gene sequence: CDR1 ENHRY, CDR2 SYGVKD. The CDR3 loop reads CATRGEVDTGTGYTF. CDR3 nucleotides: TGTGCCACCCGGGGTGAAGTGGATACAGGGACTGGCTACACCTTC.

The J gene is TRBJ2-1, the V gene TRBV19, with 14 positions matching TRBD2. Trimming cost V 5 bases and J 4 bases; bases outside gene matches: 7. Germline CDR1 LNHDA, CDR2 SQIVND (reference sequence). The CDR3 sequence is 17 residues long. In nucleotides, the CDR3 is TGTGCCAGTAGTGATCGACTAGCGGGGGGGTATTACAATGAGCAGTTCTTC. Its protein is CASSDRLAGGYYNEQFF.

The rearrangement joins TRBV9 to TRBJ1-6; TRBD1 aligns across 8 bases. The CDR3 runs 12 residues. Germline CDR1 SGDLS, CDR2 YYNGEE. Trimming cost V 5 bases and J 8 bases; bases outside gene matches: 0. CDR3 DNA: TGTGCCAGCAGGACAGGGGATTCACCCCTCCACTTT. The encoded protein is CASRTGDSPLHF.

The chain links TRBV18 to TRBJ1-4; TRBD1 might be the D (6 bases). This CDR3 is 16 amino acids long. Trimming took off 2 bases at V and 5 bases at J, with 15 bases between the two ends. Germline CDR1 reads KGHSH; CDR2 reads LQKENI. CDR3 coding DNA: TGTGCCAGCTCACCAGAACCGACAGGCTCGAATGAAAAACTGTTTTTT. Encoded protein: CASSPEPTGSNEKLFF.

The CDR3 spells CASSQEGEGRPRNTIYF. The CDR3 DNA is TGCGCCAGCAGCCAAGAGGGGGAGGGGCGCCCCAGAAACACCATATATTTT. The chain combines TRBV4-1 with TRBJ1-3, with D possibly TRBD1 on 5 matching bases. The CDR3 spans 17 residues. Germline V lookup: CDR1 MGHRA, CDR2 YSYEKL. Trimming took off 0 bases at V and 5 bases at J, with 17 bases between the two ends.